Here is one T cell receptor (beta chain) with its context. Its target antigen remains unknown. No per-base quality is available; no much larger clone lies one base away. Libraries were constructed by the immunoSEQ multiplex PCR assay. For the multiplex PCR, a mixture combining 60 forward primers for TCR Vbeta segments and 13 reverse primers for TCR Jbeta segments was used. The CDR3 region of rearranged TCR beta genes was amplified from genomic DNA by a multiplex PCR assay. Amplified TCR beta libraries were sequenced as 87-base-pair reads on the Illumina HiSeq System. From the authors' description of their analysis: A later analysis tallied some 79 million unique TCR beta chains across the 700 or so repertoires, and roughly 11 million of those chains were shared by two or more donors. Raw reads were error-corrected and collapsed into unique sequences by a nearest-neighbor algorithm in which closely related sequences were merged to remove PCR and sequencing errors. To assign V, D and J gene segments, CDR3 sequences were aligned to IMGT reference sequences. For a sequence to be retained, a match of at least six nucleotides was required to both a V gene segment and a J gene segment. Rearrangements were called productive when the CDR3 lacked stop codons and stayed in frame with V and J; all others were non-productive. Following IMGT convention, CDR3 was defined as the stretch from the second conserved V-encoded cysteine to the conserved J-encoded phenylalanine. The earlier analysis of about 620 of the donors excluded sequences that lacked an unambiguous match to a single V gene segment. An earlier analysis of a few hundred of the donors classified V segments as functional when productive rearrangements were above 56.7% and as segregating when the standard deviation between donors was above 5%. A statistical classification framework was developed to diagnose cytomegalovirus status using the catalog of TCR beta chain sequences. In a later analysis, V and J genes were assigned by comparing TCR nucleotide sequences against IMGT/GENE-DB human TR gene sequences. Using the TCRdist pipeline, a later analysis assigned CDR3 sequences along with most-parsimonious VDJ recombination scenarios. In a later analysis, each TCR beta chain was defined by its CDR3 amino acid sequence together with its V-gene family, and reads without a unique V-gene family were excluded. A later analysis removed over 500 highly shared, low-generation-probability nucleotide sequences to deal with suspected cross-contamination and a sequencing artifact. In a later analysis, a clonal expansion index was calculated for each public chain from normalized within-repertoire ranks of inferred template counts. In a later analysis, generation probabilities were computed using a VDJ recombination model fitted to out-of-frame rearrangements, and the results were checked against IGoR. In a later analysis, TCR-TCR, TCR-HLA and TCR-CMV co-occurrence was scored with hypergeometric tests, and a repertoire-size bias correction was applied to TCR pairs. A later analysis estimated false discovery rates by permuting HLA or CMV assignments 20 times. A later analysis grouped co-occurring TCRs with DBSCAN, adding TCRdist sequence similarity when clustering within HLA-allele-positive subsets. Co-occurrence clustering excluded repertoires with fewer than 30,000 or more than 120,000 public chains, plus five with anomalous nucleotide sharing. The source is immuneACCESS, and TCRdb retained only in-frame sequences with V and J called. Part of the clones is not carried over; for the studies checked, unresolved V genes explain less than half of this, and the remainder is unexplained. V and J calls and clone size are those listed in that table; D and trimming were worked out from the DNA. The sample yields 150,000 to 200,000 clones; around 72% were counted once. Of the sample, about 2.3% is held by the ten largest clones.

The cohort comprised under 700 healthy bone marrow donors. At the time of sampling, all cohort members were nominally healthy, though unrecorded immune exposures were likely present. The donor was CMV seronegative and was included in the group of approximately 350 seronegative cohort members. A peripheral blood sample was provided by each donor, and peripheral blood mononuclear cells were used for TCR beta sequencing. Genomic DNA was extracted from the blood cell samples with the Qiagen DNeasy Blood Extraction Kit. This specimen belongs to a study of cytomegalovirus exposure and HLA in healthy donors (dated 2017 in TCRdb). About the investigation overall: According to an earlier analysis of several hundred of the donors, about 170 million T cells yielded 90 million to 130 million unique TCR beta sequences and approximately 300 Gb of sequence data. All discovery cohort repertoires had been generated using a single sequencing platform. Both class I and class II loci were covered by HLA typing, at four-digit resolution. An earlier analysis of around 540 of the donors applied high-throughput TCR beta sequencing to assess whether each TCR beta V gene segment acted as functional or pseudogenic. Of the roughly 400 genotyped donors, around 81% fell in the genetic ancestry cluster associated with self-reported Caucasian donors. The study combined high-throughput TCR immunosequencing, statistical association of individual TCRs with disease status, and machine learning to predict cytomegalovirus infection status. Using immunosequencing, the study profiled T cell repertoires from 666 subjects and related those repertoires to cytomegalovirus serostatus. The number of donors typed differed by locus, with roughly 629-640 for A, B, C, DRB1 and DQB1, approximately 500 for DQA1, over 600 for DPA1, and some 440 for DPB1. A later analysis re-examined previously published TCR beta repertoires from hundreds of donors and added high-resolution HLA genotyping to investigate patterns of TCR occurrence. Donor age, sex, ethnicity and CMV serostatus were compiled together with the repertoire data. Rather than drawing on any new phenotypic data, the later analysis identified candidate immune exposures from TCR beta sequences and the way those sequences occurred across donors. An early release that covered some 630 HLA-typed donors contained around 300 gigabases of sequencing data and tens of millions of unique TCR sequences. Along with the roughly 670-subject first cohort, a separate validation cohort of 120 different subjects was used. Because of strong linkage in the cohort, roughly five DR-DQ haplotypes were treated as single units for association and clustering. The study aimed to test whether signatures of past pathogen exposure could be identified by cataloging public T cell receptors. Among some 400 genotyped donors of the cohort, an average of about 240,000 unique TCR beta nucleotide sequences were sequenced per donor, roughly 20% of them non-productive. Genome-wide SNP genotypes for about 55% of the 666 donors were used in a later genetic analysis, which treated that subset as a discovery cohort. Study-level results and caveats: Because counts were too low, roughly 16 rarely observed V segments, including chromosome 9 orphons, were left out of the earlier analysis of a few hundred of the donors. The cohort was sequenced for TCR beta chains only, and without alpha or paired-chain data the features that could be detected were limited. The authors suggested that the approach could potentially be extended to other disease states and immunological phenotypes. A cluster of highly shared sequence variants was judged likely to be a technical artifact of the sequencing pipeline. In vitro tests confirmed that a few of the cytomegalovirus-associated TCR beta chains recognize cytomegalovirus antigens. While some public TCRs were present in many individuals, most TCR sequences turned up only very rarely across donors. Some IMGT-functional V segments, including TRBV6-2 and TRBV6-3, could not be distinguished by the 87-base-pair reads and were therefore excluded. In an earlier analysis of a few hundred of the donors, most TCR beta V segments were observed in productive rearrangements about 87% or about 30% of the time, broadly matching IMGT annotations. Linkage disequilibrium might explain the correlated functional status among segregating V segments, but an unknown experimental factor could not be ruled out. Because some donors lacked HLA typing at each locus, the association tests relied only on the typed subset. Presence/absence analyses assumed roughly uniform sequencing depth across donors, an assumption that may not hold. A further reported finding was that TCR beta sequences accurately predicted the HLA-A and HLA-B alleles for most subjects in the first cohort. Compared with equally common non-associated chains, HLA-associated TCR beta chains in a later analysis were more clonally expanded and had lower generation probabilities. In a later analysis, several top co-occurrence clusters were reported to appear linked to parvovirus B19, influenza, CMV and Epstein-Barr virus. The study gave a list of roughly 150 TCR beta chains associated with cytomegalovirus. A later analysis found that TCR association rates varied across HLA loci, with DRB1 alleles showing the most associated TCRs and HLA-C alleles the fewest. Most CMV-associated TCR beta chains appeared to be HLA-restricted in a later analysis, and the HLA associations seemed to be driven largely by CMV exposure. The classifier was reported to diagnose cytomegalovirus status with high specificity and sensitivity in both the original and validation cohorts. Assigning TCR associations to individual alleles was difficult when HLA alleles, especially DR and DQ, strongly co-occurred. In a later genetic analysis, a missense DCLRE1C variant was associated with V-gene and J-gene trimming of TCR beta chains, and the association was replicated in an independent cohort. In a later genetic analysis, fewer N-insertions in productive TCRs were reported among donors in an Asian-associated ancestry cluster than the roughly 640-donor mean. For the cohort, immune exposure information was limited to CMV serostatus. In a later analysis, some 18,000 TCR beta sequences were associated with specific HLA alleles at a false discovery rate of 0.05.

The CDR3 sequence holds 16 residues, the cysteine and phenylalanine included. CDR3 DNA is the only sequence kept; it has 48 bases, read in frame from the first base. Taken from the germline V gene, the CDR1 and CDR2 loops are SGDLS and YYNGEE. V is cut by 0 bases and J by 5 bases, and the space between the germline ends is 12 bases. The chain is encoded by TRBV9 joined to TRBJ1-6, with the D gene too uncertain to name. The sequence was collected from a female donor in good health and CMV-seronegative. Sequenced: PBMCs. The CDR3: CASSVAPGTNNSPLHF. The nucleotide sequence reads as follows: TGTGCCAGCAGCGTAGCCCCCGGAACTAATAATTCACCCCTCCACTTT.